The sequence of this T cell receptor (beta chain) was determined in a study of T cell responses to AZD1222 COVID-19 vaccine. Germline loops: CDR1 MGHRA, CDR2 YSYEKL. The CDR3 runs 17 residues. The junction had 9 bases not matched to a gene; V was cut back by 2 bases and J by 0 bases. Regarding this clone: What it recognizes is unknown.

Assay: immunoSEQ multiplex PCR; the TCRdb copy retains only in-frame clones and omits some. The profile shows about 83,000 clones, 75% to 95% of them singletons. Study results and caveats: Researchers took repertoire samples only after the peak T cell response had come.

Here the sequenced sample was peripheral blood, taken 28 days after the second AZD1222 dose. This TCR was sampled from an adult who received the AZD1222 COVID-19 vaccine. The chain joins TRBV4-1 to TRBJ1-1; 7 positions match TRBD1. The CDR3 reads CASSQSPFRGMNTEAFF. As DNA, the CDR3 is TGCGCCAGCAGCCAATCACCTTTCAGGGGGATGAACACTGAAGCTTTCTTT.